These 15 T cell receptor beta chains were all obtained from the same sample, sequenced in a study of naive and memory T cell subsets. Both TRBC1 and TRBC2 were covered by a beta constant-region primer of two equimolar oligonucleotides. MiXCR, run by TCRdb on the UMI-ligation and nested PCR reads, gives a single entry per CDR3 protein. The table includes 120,000 to 150,000 distinct CDR3 sequences, about 17% detected once. Sequenced input: naive CD4+ T cells from blood. These TCRs come from a human donor in good health.

This rearrangement joins TRBV6-1 to TRBJ2-5; D possibly corresponds to TRBD1 (6 bases). The CDR3 consists of 14 residues. The germline gives CDR1 MNHNS, CDR2 SASEGT. The V gene lost 6 bases and the J gene lost 4 bases, with 15 bases spanning the gap. CDR3 sequence: CASRYRDLRETQYF. CDR3 bases: TGTGCCAGCAGATACAGGGATTTGAGAGAGACCCAGTACTTC.

The chain has TRBV12-3 or TRBV12-4 and TRBJ2-2; TRBD1 is a possible D gene (6 bases). V was pared by 3 bases and J by 5 bases, with 16 bases between. The CDR3 runs to 16 residues. CDR3 coding DNA: TGTGCCAGCAGTTTTAGACAGGTCGGGAAGACCGGGGAGCTGTTTTTT. Protein: CASSFRQVGKTGELFF.

This clonotype was detected many times. The CDR3 protein is CAISVGGGDYEQYF. The CDR3 bases are TGTGCCATCAGTGTAGGCGGCGGAGACTACGAGCAGTACTTC. This rearrangement joins TRBV10-3 to TRBJ2-7; D gene ambiguous. Germline lookup yields CDR1 ENHRY and CDR2 SYGVKD. The CDR3 covers 14 residues. Trimming stripped 4 bases from V and 3 bases from J, with 13 bases between.

The chain combines TRBV20-1 with TRBJ1-1; the match to TRBD1 covers 8 bases. The V segment lost 0 bases and the J segment 4 bases; nucleotides outside the gene matches: 7. This CDR3 has 15 amino acids. Germline lookup yields CDR1 DFQATT and CDR2 SNEGSKA (reference sequence). CDR3 residues: CSARDPTGAGTEAFF. The CDR3 bases are TGCAGTGCTAGAGACCCGACAGGGGCGGGCACTGAAGCTTTCTTT.

This chain's CDR3 is CASSSLRQVLWRSGNTIYF. CDR3 in DNA: TGTGCCAGCAGCTCCCTGCGACAGGTCCTCTGGAGGTCTGGAAACACCATATATTTT. The chain recombines TRBV5-6 with TRBJ1-3; maybe TRBD1 (6 bases). The germline V gene encodes CDR1 SGHDT and CDR2 YYEEEE. The CDR3 extends over 19 amino acids. V lost 3 bases and J lost 1, with 23 bases in between.

This clonotype occurred a few times. Since the CDR3 does not end with the conserved phenylalanine or tryptophan, this likely comes from a read error. The limits of the CDR3 on the DNA are not certain, so only TCRdb's listed CDR3 is given. CDR3 in amino acids: CASVTQAVV. This rearrangement joins TRBV12-5 to TRBJ1-2; the D segment call TRBD1 is taken from the table without a DNA check. The germline CDR1 and CDR2 sequences are LGHNT and FRNRAP. 9 amino acids form the CDR3, both terminal residues included.

The chain carries TRBV5-1 and TRBJ2-7; no definite D call. The V and J ends lost 0 bases and 10 bases respectively, with 14 bases between them. Germline CDR1 and CDR2: SGHRS and YFSETQ. This CDR3 contains 13 residues. The DNA for the CDR3 is TGCGCCAGCAGCTTGGTGTTCGAGGCGGCTCAGTACTTC. Protein sequence: CASSLVFEAAQYF.

This clonotype was detected many times. This sequence joins TRBV24-1 and TRBJ2-3; no clear D gene. The CDR3 runs to 12 residues. The germline gives CDR1 KGHDR, CDR2 SFDVKD. V gave up 2 bases and J gave up 5 bases, with 4 bases separating them. The CDR3 sequence: CATSDYRDTQYF. Here the CDR3 DNA reads TGTGCCACCAGTGATTACCGAGATACGCAGTATTTT.

The J gene is TRBJ2-7, the V gene TRBV27; the match to TRBD1 covers 8 bases. CDR1 is MNHEY and CDR2 is SMNVEV in the germline V gene (reference sequence). CDR3 length equals 14 residues. J gave up 6 bases and V 2 bases, and 6 bases lay outside the gene matches. The CDR3 bases are TGTGCCAGCAGTTTACAGGGGGCGCTTGCCGAGCAGTACTTC. Translating it yields CASSLQGALAEQYF.

The chain combines TRBV5-1 with TRBJ2-1; 10 nucleotides agree with TRBD2. The CDR3 is made up of 15 amino acids. With 4 bases clipped from V and 7 bases from J, the junction kept 8 bases outside the gene matches. Germline V gene data show CDR1 as SGHRS and CDR2 as YFSETQ. DNA of the CDR3: TGCGCCAGCAGCAGCCTAGCGGGAGTGGATAATGAGCAGTTCTTC. This gives the protein CASSSLAGVDNEQFF.

There are a few counts of this clonotype. The chain recombines TRBV7-2 with TRBJ1-1; D ambiguous. Trimming removed 5 bases from V and 6 bases from J, with 16 bases in between. The CDR3 is made up of 14 amino acids. Germline V gene lookup returns CDR1 SGHTA and CDR2 FQGNSA. CDR3 sequence reads: CASSKLFLAPEAFF. As DNA, the CDR3 is TGTGCCAGCAGCAAGCTTTTTCTTGCCCCTGAAGCTTTCTTT.

There are a few counts of this clonotype. This chain connects TRBV4-3 to TRBJ2-3; 15 bases align to TRBD2. From germline, CDR1 is LGHNA and CDR2 YSLEER. CDR3 length equals 18 residues. Losses at the gene ends were 2 bases for V and 6 bases for J; bases not matched to a gene: 9. The CDR3 protein is CASSQNPGLAGGGDTQYF. In nucleotides, the CDR3 is TGCGCCAGCAGCCAAAACCCGGGACTAGCGGGAGGCGGGGATACGCAGTATTTT.

The genes are TRBV7-9 and TRBJ2-2; 9 bases align to TRBD2. CDR1 is SEHNR, CDR2 FQNEAQ, per germline (reference sequence). CDR3 length: 15 amino acids. Trimming removed 8 bases from V and 7 bases from J; junction bases left unmatched: 11. The CDR3 is CASSYSGSGGGELFF. The DNA of the CDR3 is TGTGCCAGCTCTTATAGCGGGAGCGGAGGCGGGGAGCTGTTTTTT.

This chain uses TRBV12-5 with TRBJ1-4, with D possibly TRBD1 on 5 matching bases. The CDR3 length is 17 residues. Germline V gene data show CDR1 as LGHNT and CDR2 as FRNRAP. The V end was cut by 3 bases, the J end by 8 bases, with 22 bases between. CDR3 in DNA: TGTGCTAGTGGTTTTGTTCGCCGCCGGGGCCGAGAGGAAAAACTGTTTTTT. Amino acids: CASGFVRRRGREEKLFF.

This clonotype has only one observation. V usage is TRBV4-1 and J usage is TRBJ2-1, with 13 bases lining up with TRBD2. This CDR3 region has 16 residues. Germline CDR1 reads MGHRA; CDR2 reads YSYEKL. V gave up 3 bases and J gave up 3 bases; unmatched junction bases: 2. The CDR3 spells CASSQGLAGLYNEQFF. In nucleotides, the CDR3 is TGCGCCAGCAGCCAGGGACTAGCGGGGCTCTACAATGAGCAGTTCTTC.